These T cell receptor beta chains were read from a single sample in a study of post-analysis software for immune sequencing data. TCRdb reprocessed the PCR reads with MiXCR, giving one entry per CDR3 protein. The sample lists about 770,000 distinct CDR3 sequences; around 42% were seen once. The sequencing sample was made of blood. Source of these receptors: a girl between 5 and 17 years old with multiple sclerosis. The conserved cysteine and the conserved F or W are not part of the CDR3 here.

V: TRBV29-1; J: TRBJ2-6; CDR3: SVDSGGGANVLT
V: TRBV6-5; J: TRBJ1-1; CDR3: ASSRIGNTEAF
V: TRBV20-1; J: TRBJ2-7; CDR3: SARVVSREQY
V: TRBV12-3/TRBV12-4; J: TRBJ2-1; CDR3: ASSLGLGRQNEQF
V: TRBV7-2; J: TRBJ2-5; CDR3: ASSYLTGPEETQY
V: TRBV29-1; J: TRBJ1-2; CDR3: SVTDRGGGYT
V: TRBV4-2; J: TRBJ2-7; CDR3: ASSQEQTSGPYEQY
V: TRBV20-1; J: TRBJ2-7; CDR3: SAPPTGTYEQY
V: TRBV28; J: TRBJ1-5; CDR3: ASSLWQSNQPQH
V: TRBV7-9; J: TRBJ1-2; CDR3: ASSLEVSGTGTSEGYGYT
V: TRBV19; J: TRBJ2-3; CDR3: ASTSPFADRVPDTQY
V: TRBV29-1; J: TRBJ2-6; CDR3: SARTLSGANVPT
V: TRBV15; J: TRBJ1-2; CDR3: ATSRGGRGPLGYGYT
V: TRBV6-2/TRBV6-3; J: TRBJ2-1; CDR3: ASSRRAGALYNEQF
V: TRBV6-1; J: TRBJ2-3; CDR3: ASSEGQRSWDTQY
V: TRBV29-1; J: TRBJ2-1; CDR3: SVEGLGGDNGQF
V: TRBV28; J: TRBJ1-1; CDR3: ASSLAGGWTEAF
V: TRBV24-1; J: TRBJ2-3; CDR3: ATSDGGHHTDTQY
V: TRBV7-2; J: TRBJ2-3; CDR3: ASSFSGRSADAQY
V: TRBV6-6; J: TRBJ1-5; CDR3: ASGYSLNQPQH
V: TRBV5-1; J: TRBJ2-1; CDR3: ASSLAPAGASYNEQF
V: TRBV19; J: TRBJ1-5; CDR3: ASSIWNRGDQPQH
V: TRBV5-5; J: TRBJ1-1; CDR3: ASSLWSYTEAF
V: TRBV20-1; J: TRBJ2-5; CDR3: SAYQGVWETQY
V: TRBV13; J: TRBJ2-1; CDR3: ASTWIAGYNEQF
V: TRBV7-3; J: TRBJ2-7; CDR3: ASSLALAPTYEQY
V: TRBV28; J: TRBJ2-2; CDR3: ASSFVANTGELF
V: TRBV5-4; J: TRBJ2-1; CDR3: ASSLPVGGSNNEQF
V: TRBV5-1; J: TRBJ2-3; CDR3: ASSYGLAGVGDTQY
V: TRBV11-3; J: TRBJ2-7; CDR3: ASSLVGGLESEQY
V: TRBV20-1; J: TRBJ2-2; CDR3: SASGVNTGELF
V: TRBV20-1; J: TRBJ2-1; CDR3: SASWNNEQF
V: TRBV11-2; J: TRBJ1-4; CDR3: ASSSPGVANEKLF
V: TRBV7-9; J: TRBJ2-7; CDR3: ASSPDRDSYEQY
V: TRBV6-6; J: TRBJ2-4; CDR3: ASSYEAGGSKNIQY
V: TRBV20-1; J: TRBJ2-1; CDR3: SARDQGAINEQF
V: TRBV12-3/TRBV12-4; J: TRBJ1-2; CDR3: ASSSGGGGYT
V: TRBV2; J: TRBJ2-4; CDR3: ASSEGTDRGSQY
V: TRBV11-3; J: TRBJ2-1; CDR3: ASSLGAADSYNEQF
V: TRBV4-3; J: TRBJ2-1; CDR3: ASSQGRRGSLGNEQF
V: TRBV20-1; J: TRBJ2-3; CDR3: SARDWGSGGRPDTQY
V: TRBV4-3; J: TRBJ2-3; CDR3: ASSQEIAGDGTDTQY
V: TRBV29-1; J: TRBJ2-7; CDR3: SVAGRDEQY
V: TRBV6-5; J: TRBJ1-2; CDR3: ASSYSNAGYT
V: TRBV28; J: TRBJ1-6; CDR3: ASSPLDRGVVNSPLH
V: TRBV27; J: TRBJ2-4; CDR3: ASSPGGTVIQY
V: TRBV7-3; J: TRBJ2-7; CDR3: ASSLREFQPGVYEQY
V: TRBV12-3/TRBV12-4; J: TRBJ2-1; CDR3: ASRIEGRAIRNEQF
V: TRBV29-1; J: TRBJ1-1; CDR3: SVRLGGAYTEAF
V: TRBV29-1; J: TRBJ1-2; CDR3: SVEDGNRNYGYT
V: TRBV7-6; J: TRBJ2-7; CDR3: ASGAGSYEQY
V: TRBV10-2; J: TRBJ2-7; CDR3: ACGTSGYEQY
V: TRBV4-3; J: TRBJ2-5; CDR3: ASSQELFRETQY
V: TRBV10-3; J: TRBJ2-1; CDR3: AISGRNGAAFYNEQF